This T cell receptor (beta chain) comes out of a study of CD8+ T cells in alopecia areata. Study-level findings and limits: Researchers reported that TCR sharing among patients proved less clear than in mice, possibly HLA-linked. Compared with normal scalp, lesional scalp had higher clonality and more expanded CD8+ clones.

From germline, CDR1 is SQVTM and CDR2 ANQGSEA. This CDR3 region has 12 residues. Trimming removed 7 bases at V and 4 bases at J, with 13 bases between. cDNA reverse transcribed from extracted RNA served as the sequencing template. Clones were sequenced by immunoSEQ multiplex PCR, and TCRdb holds only the in-frame ones, with some missing. The sample yields 60,000 to 65,000 clones, around 40% seen once. For this clone: Its target is unknown.

Individuals with alopecia areata gave both lesional scalp punch biopsies and peripheral blood for collection. The chain has TRBV29-1 and TRBJ1-1; D remains unclear. Sequencing was performed on NKG2D-low CD8+ T cells sorted from blood. The clonotype comes from a human donor with alopecia areata. The CDR3 protein is CSAPSGRTEAFF. Here the CDR3 DNA reads TGCAGCGCCCCGAGCGGGCGCACTGAAGCTTTCTTT.